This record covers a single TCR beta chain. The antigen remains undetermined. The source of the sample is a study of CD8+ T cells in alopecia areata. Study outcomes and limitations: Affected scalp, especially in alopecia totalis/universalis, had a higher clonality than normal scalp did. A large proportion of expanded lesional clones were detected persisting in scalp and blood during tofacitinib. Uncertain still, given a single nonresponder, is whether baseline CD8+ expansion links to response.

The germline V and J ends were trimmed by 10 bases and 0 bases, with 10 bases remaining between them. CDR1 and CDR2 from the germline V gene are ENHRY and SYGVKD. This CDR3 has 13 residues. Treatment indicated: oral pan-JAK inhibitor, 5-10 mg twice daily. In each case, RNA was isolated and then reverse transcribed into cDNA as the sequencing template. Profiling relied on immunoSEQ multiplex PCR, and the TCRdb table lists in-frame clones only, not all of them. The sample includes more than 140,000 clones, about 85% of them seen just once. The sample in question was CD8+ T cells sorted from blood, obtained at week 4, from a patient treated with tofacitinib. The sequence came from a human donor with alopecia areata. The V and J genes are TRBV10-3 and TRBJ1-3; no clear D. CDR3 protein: CATTSHSGNTIYF. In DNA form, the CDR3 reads TGTGCCACCACATCGCACTCTGGAAACACCATATATTTT.